This TCR beta chain is from a study of beta chain features in type 1 diabetes. Study summary: There was similarity between patients and healthy donors in age, gender and cell yields. Study results and caveats: Because the template was cDNA, high-expressing cells might be over-represented.

To note about this clone: Its antigen is unidentified. The sample holds other DNA sequences that translate to the same CDR3.

Cell sorting via CD45RO/CCR7/CD25/CD127/CD95/CD27 was performed to obtain CD4+ naive, central memory, regulatory and stem cell-like memory cells. Expressed TCRB transcripts were sequenced, since all the RNA that had been isolated was reverse transcribed. Clones were read by immunoSEQ multiplex PCR, and TCRdb kept only the in-frame ones, dropping some. The data contain about 900,000 clones, roughly 17% of them seen just once; the ten biggest clones take up 0.02% to 0.025%. Germline CDR1 is SGHRS and CDR2 is YFSETQ. The CDR3 is 14 amino acids. The V end was cut by 0 bases, the J end by 2 bases, with 8 bases between.

The material sequenced was naive CD4+ T cells from blood. This sequence joins TRBV5-1 and TRBJ2-5; possible D gene TRBD1, 7 bases. The origin of this receptor is a woman aged 18-30 years in good health. This CDR3 is CASSLAGGQETQYF. CDR3 DNA sequence: TGCGCCAGCAGCTTGGCAGGGGGGCAAGAGACCCAGTACTTC.